This T cell receptor (beta chain) was profiled in a study of shared clonotypes between healthy human individuals. Assay used: immunoSEQ multiplex PCR; TCRdb lists only in-frame clones, some missing. The sample lists some 2.4 million clones, 93% occurring once. CDR1 is MNHEY, CDR2 SVGAGI, per germline. Trimming left V 7 bases short and J 0 bases short, with 12 bases between. This CDR3 comprises 14 residues. The sample consisted of naive CD4+ T cells from PBMCs. The subset here: CD45RA+ positively selected. The V gene is TRBV6-5, the J gene TRBJ1-1; D ambiguous. This TCR was sampled from a man younger than 35 in good health. Some clones in this sample may be carry-over from other donors' samples. The CDR3 is CASNSDTMNTEAFF. The CDR3 DNA reads as TGTGCCAGCAACTCTGACACCATGAACACTGAAGCTTTCTTT.